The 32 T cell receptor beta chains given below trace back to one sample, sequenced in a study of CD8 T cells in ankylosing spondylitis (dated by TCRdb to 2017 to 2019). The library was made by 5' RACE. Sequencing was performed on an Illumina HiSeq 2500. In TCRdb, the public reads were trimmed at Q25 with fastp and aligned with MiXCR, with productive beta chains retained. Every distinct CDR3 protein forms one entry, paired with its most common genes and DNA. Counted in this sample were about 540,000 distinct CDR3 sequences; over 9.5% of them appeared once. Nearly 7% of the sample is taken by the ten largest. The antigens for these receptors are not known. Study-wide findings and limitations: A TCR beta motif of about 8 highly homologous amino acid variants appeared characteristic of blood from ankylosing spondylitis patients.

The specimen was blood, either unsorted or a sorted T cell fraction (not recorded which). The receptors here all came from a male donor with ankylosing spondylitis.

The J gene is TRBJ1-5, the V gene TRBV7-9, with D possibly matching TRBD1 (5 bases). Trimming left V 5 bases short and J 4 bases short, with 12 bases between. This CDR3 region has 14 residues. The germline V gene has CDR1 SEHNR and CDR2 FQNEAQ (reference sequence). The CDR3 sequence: CASSPGRENQPQHF. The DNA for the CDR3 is TGTGCCAGCAGCCCGGGACGGGAGAATCAGCCCCAGCATTTT.

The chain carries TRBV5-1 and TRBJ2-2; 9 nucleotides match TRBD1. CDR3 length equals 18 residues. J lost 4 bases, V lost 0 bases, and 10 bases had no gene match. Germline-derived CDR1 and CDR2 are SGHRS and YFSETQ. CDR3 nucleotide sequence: TGCGCCAGCAGCTTGGACCCACAGGGGGCTATACTCACCGGGGAGCTGTTTTTT. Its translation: CASSLDPQGAILTGELFF.

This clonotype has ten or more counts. CDR3 in amino acids: CASSEKREVTKNIQYF. The CDR3 nucleotides read TGCGCCAGCAGCGAAAAGCGGGAGGTCACCAAAAACATTCAGTACTTC. V usage is TRBV5-1 and J usage is TRBJ2-4, with 9 bases identical to TRBD2. With 4 bases clipped from V and 2 bases from J, the junction kept 7 bases outside the gene matches. The germline CDR1 and CDR2 sequences are SGHRS and YFSETQ. This CDR3 spans 16 amino acids.

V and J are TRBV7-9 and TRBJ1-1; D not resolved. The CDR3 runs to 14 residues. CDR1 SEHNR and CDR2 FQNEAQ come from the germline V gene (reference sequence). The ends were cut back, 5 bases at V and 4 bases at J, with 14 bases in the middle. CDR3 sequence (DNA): TGTGCCAGCAGCCCCGGTTCGAGGGTCACTGAAGCTTTCTTT. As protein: CASSPGSRVTEAFF.

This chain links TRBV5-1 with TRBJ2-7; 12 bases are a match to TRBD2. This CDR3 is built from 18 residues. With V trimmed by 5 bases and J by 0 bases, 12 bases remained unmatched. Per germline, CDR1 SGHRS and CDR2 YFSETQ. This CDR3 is CASSGGTGLAGISYEQYF. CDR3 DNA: TGCGCCAGCAGTGGAGGGACCGGACTAGCGGGGATCTCCTACGAGCAGTACTTC.

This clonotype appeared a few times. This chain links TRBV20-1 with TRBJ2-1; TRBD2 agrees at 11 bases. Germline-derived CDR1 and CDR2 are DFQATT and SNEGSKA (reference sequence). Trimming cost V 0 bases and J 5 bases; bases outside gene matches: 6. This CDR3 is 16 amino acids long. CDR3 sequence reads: CSARDPIAGGHNEQFF. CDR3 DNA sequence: TGCAGTGCTAGAGATCCCATAGCGGGAGGGCACAATGAGCAGTTCTTC.

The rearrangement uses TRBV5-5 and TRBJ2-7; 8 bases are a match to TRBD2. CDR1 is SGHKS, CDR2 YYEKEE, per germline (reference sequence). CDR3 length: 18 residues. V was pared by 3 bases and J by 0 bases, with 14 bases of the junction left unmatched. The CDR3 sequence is CASSYAYKREGSSYEQYF. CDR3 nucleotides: TGTGCCAGCAGCTACGCCTATAAACGGGAGGGGTCCTCCTACGAGCAGTACTTC.

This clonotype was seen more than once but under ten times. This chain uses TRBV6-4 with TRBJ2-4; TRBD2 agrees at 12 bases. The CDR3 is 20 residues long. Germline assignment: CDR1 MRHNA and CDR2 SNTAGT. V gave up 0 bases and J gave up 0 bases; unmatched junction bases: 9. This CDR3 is CASSDSRLAGGALAKNIQYF. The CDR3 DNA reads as TGTGCCAGCAGTGACTCGCGCCTAGCGGGAGGGGCCCTAGCCAAAAACATTCAGTACTTC.

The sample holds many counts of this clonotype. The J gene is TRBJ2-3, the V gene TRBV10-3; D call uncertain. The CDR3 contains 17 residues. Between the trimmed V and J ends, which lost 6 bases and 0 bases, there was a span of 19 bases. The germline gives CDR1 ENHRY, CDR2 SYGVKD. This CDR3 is CAISGSSSTPSTDTQYF. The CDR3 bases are TGTGCCATCAGCGGGTCCTCGAGTACCCCTAGCACAGATACGCAGTATTTT.

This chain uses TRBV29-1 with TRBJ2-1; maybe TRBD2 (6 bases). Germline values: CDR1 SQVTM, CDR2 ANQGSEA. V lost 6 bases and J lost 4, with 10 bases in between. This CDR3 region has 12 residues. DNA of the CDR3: TGCAGCGTCGGGACTTCGTACAATGAGCAGTTCTTC. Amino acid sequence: CSVGTSYNEQFF.

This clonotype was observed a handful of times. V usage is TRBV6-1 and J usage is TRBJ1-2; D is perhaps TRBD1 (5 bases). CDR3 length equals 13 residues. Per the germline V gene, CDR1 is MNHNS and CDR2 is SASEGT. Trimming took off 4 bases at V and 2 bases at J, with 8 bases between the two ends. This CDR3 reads CASSAGLNYGYTF. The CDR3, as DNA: TGTGCCAGCAGTGCGGGACTCAACTATGGCTACACCTTC.

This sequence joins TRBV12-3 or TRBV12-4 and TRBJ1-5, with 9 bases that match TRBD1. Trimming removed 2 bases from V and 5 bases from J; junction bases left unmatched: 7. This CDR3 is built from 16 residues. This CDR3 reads CASSLSLTGGYQPQHF. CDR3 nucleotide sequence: TGTGCCAGCAGTTTATCGCTGACAGGGGGTTATCAGCCCCAGCATTTT.

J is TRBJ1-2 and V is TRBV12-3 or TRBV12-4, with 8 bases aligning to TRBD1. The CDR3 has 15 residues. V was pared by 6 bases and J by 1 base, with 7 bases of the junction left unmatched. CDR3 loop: CASSRGQAYNYGYTF. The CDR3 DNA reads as TGTGCCAGCAGCCGGGGACAGGCCTATAACTATGGCTACACCTTC.

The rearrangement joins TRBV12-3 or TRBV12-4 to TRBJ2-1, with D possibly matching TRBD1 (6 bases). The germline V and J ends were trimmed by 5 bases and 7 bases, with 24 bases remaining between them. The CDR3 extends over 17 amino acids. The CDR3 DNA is TGTGCCAGCAGTAGGACCCAGACAGGTAGGGCCCTAAATGAGCAGTTCTTC. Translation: CASSRTQTGRALNEQFF.

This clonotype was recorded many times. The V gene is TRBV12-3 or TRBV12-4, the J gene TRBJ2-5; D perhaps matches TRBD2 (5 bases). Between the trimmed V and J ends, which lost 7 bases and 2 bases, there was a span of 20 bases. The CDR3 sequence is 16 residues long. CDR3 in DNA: TGTGCCAGCACCCCTACTACGGGGAAGGCGCAAGAGACCCAGTACTTC. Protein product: CASTPTTGKAQETQYF.

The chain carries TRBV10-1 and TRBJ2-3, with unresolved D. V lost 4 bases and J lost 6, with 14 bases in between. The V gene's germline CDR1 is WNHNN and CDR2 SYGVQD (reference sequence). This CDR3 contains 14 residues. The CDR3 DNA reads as TGCGCCAGCAGTGTTCGGCGTCTGGAGGATACGCAGTATTTT. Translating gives CASSVRRLEDTQYF.

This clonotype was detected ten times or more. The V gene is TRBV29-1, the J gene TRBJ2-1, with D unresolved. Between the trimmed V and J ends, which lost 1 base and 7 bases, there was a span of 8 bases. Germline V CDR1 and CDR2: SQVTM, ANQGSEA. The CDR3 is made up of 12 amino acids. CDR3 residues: CSVEARLNEQFF. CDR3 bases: TGCAGCGTTGAAGCCCGGTTGAATGAGCAGTTCTTC.

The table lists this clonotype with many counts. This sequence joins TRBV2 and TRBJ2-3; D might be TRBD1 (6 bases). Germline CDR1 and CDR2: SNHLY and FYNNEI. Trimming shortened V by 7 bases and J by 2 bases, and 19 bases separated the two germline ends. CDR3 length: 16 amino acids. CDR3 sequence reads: CASIQGRGFATDTQYF. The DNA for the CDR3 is TGTGCCAGCATCCAGGGTAGGGGGTTTGCCACAGATACGCAGTATTTT.

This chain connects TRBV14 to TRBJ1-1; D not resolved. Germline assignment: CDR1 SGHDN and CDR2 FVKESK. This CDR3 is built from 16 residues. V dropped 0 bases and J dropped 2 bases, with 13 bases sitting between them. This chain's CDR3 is CASSQDIGRINTEAFF. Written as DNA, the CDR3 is TGTGCCAGCAGCCAAGATATCGGCAGGATTAACACTGAAGCTTTCTTT.

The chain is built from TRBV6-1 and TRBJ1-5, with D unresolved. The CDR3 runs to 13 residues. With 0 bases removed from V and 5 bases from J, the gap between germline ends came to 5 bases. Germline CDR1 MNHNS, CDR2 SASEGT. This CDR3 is CASSEAGDQPQHF. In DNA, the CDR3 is TGTGCCAGCAGTGAAGCAGGTGATCAGCCCCAGCATTTT.

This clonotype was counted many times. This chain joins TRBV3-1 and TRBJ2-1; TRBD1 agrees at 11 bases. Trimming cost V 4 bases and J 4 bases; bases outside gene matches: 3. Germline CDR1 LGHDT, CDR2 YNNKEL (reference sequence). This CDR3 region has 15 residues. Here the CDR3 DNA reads TGTGCCAGCAGCCCCGGGACAGGGGGGTACAATGAGCAGTTCTTC. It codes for CASSPGTGGYNEQFF.

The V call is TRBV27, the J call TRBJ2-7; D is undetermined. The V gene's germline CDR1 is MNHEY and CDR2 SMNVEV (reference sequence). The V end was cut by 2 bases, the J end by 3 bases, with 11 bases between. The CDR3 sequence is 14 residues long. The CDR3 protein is CASSLGVRNYEQYF. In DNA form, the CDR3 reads TGTGCCAGCAGTTTAGGTGTCCGGAACTACGAGCAGTACTTC.

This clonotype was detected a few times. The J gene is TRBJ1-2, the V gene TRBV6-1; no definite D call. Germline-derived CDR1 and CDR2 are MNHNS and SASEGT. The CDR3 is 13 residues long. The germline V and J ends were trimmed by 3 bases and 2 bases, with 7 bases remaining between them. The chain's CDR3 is CASSDRANYGYTF. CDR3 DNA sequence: TGTGCCAGCAGTGATCGGGCAAACTATGGCTACACCTTC.

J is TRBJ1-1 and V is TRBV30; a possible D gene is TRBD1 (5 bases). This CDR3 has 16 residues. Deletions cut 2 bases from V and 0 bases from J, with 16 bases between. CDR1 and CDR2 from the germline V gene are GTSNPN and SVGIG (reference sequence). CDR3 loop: CAWSLAGKSLNTEAFF. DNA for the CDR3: TGTGCCTGGAGTCTGGCAGGGAAGAGTCTGAACACTGAAGCTTTCTTT.

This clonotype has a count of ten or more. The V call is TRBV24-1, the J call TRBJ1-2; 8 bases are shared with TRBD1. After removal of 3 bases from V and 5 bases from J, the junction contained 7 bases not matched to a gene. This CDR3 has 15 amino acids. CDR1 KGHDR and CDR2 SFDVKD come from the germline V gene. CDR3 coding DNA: TGTGCCACCAGTGATCCGGGTCAGGGGGCATATGGCTACACCTTC. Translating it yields CATSDPGQGAYGYTF.

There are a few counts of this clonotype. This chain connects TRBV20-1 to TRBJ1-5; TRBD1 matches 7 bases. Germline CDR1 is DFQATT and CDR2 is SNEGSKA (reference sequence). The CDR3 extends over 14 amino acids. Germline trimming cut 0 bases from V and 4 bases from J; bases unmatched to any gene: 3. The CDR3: CSAREDRTNQPQHF. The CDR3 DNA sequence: TGCAGTGCTAGAGAGGACAGGACAAATCAGCCCCAGCATTTT.

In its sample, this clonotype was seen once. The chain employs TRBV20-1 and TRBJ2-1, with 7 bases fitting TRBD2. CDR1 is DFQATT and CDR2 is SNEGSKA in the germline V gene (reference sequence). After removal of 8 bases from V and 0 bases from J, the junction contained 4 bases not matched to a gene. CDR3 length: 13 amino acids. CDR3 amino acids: CSLGGSSYNEQFF. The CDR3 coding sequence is TGCAGTCTGGGGGGGAGCTCCTACAATGAGCAGTTCTTC.

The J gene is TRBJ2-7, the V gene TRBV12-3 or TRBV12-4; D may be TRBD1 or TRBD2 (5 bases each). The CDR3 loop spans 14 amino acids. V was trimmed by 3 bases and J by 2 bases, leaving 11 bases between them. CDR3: CASSFDGGTYEQYV. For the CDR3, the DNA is TGTGCCAGCAGTTTCGATGGGGGAACCTACGAGCAGTACGTC.

The DNA of the CDR3 is TGCGCCAGCAGCTTGGAGGGCAGGGGGGCCGGGAACACTGAAGCTTTCTTT. This translates into CASSLEGRGAGNTEAFF. The chain joins TRBV5-1 to TRBJ1-1; 7 bases are a match to TRBD1. This CDR3 has 17 residues. Losses at the gene ends were 0 bases for V and 1 base for J; bases not matched to a gene: 9. Germline V lookup: CDR1 SGHRS, CDR2 YFSETQ.

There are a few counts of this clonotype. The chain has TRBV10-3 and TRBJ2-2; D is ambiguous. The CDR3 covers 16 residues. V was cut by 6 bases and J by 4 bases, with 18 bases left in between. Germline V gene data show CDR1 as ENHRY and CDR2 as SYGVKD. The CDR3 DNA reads TGTGCCATCAGGGACCCCACCGGACCCCCCACCGGGGAGCTGTTTTTT. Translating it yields CAIRDPTGPPTGELFF.

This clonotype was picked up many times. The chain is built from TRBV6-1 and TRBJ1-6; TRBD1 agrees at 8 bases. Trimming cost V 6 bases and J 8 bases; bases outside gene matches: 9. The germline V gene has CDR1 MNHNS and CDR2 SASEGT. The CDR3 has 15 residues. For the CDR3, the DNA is TGTGCCAGCAGCGCCTTCTCAGGGGGCCATTCACCCCTCCACTTT. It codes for CASSAFSGGHSPLHF.

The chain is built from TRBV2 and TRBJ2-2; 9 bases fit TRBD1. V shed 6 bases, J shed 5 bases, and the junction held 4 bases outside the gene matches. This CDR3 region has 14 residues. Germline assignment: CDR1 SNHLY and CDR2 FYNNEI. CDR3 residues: CASRPGTGTGELFF. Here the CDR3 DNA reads TGTGCCAGCAGGCCCGGGACAGGGACCGGGGAGCTGTTTTTT.